This T cell receptor beta chain was captured by sequencing in a study of T cells in women clearing cervical HPV infection. Study-wide context: Cases: HPV16-related CIN3 or worse on histology, a couple of invasive cancers. Study outcomes and limitations: Associations may precede or follow infection; HPV-specific or memory T cells were not isolated. TRBV6-7 relative abundance averaged approximately 0.11% in cases and under 0.2% in controls.

All participants had a single incident cervical HPV16 infection, and prevalent HPV16 infections were excluded. Of note for this clone: Antigen specificity is unknown. The read is 3 residues too short to cover the CDR3 end, so that end is filled in from the germline J gene.

CDR1 is SEHNR, CDR2 FQNEAQ, per germline (reference sequence). This CDR3 is 15 amino acids long. V gave up 5 bases and J gave up 2 bases, with 16 bases separating them. Repertoires were generated with immunoSEQ multiplex PCR, while TCRdb's copy carries only in-frame clones and drops some. Found here are about 36,000 clones; the top ten clones hold about 1.7%. This sequence was found in a woman between 18 and 70 years old with a cervical HPV16 infection that either progressed to CIN3+ or cleared (not recorded which). The sequencing input was blood buffy coat. This sequence joins TRBV7-9 and TRBJ2-7; no reliable D call. The CDR3 spells CASSPEALPTYEQYF. The sequenced CDR3 bases are TGTGCCAGCAGCCCTGAAGCTTTACCCACCTACGAG.